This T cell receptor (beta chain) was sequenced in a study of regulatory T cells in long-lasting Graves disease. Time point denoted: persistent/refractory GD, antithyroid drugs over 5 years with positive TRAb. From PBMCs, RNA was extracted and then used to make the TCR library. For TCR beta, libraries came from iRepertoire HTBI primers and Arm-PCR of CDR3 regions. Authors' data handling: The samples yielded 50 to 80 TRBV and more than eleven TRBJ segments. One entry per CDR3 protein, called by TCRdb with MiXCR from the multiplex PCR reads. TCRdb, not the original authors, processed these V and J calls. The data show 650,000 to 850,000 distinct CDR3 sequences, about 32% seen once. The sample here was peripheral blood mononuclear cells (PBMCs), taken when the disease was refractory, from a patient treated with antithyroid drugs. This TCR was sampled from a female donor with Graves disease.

CDR3 loop: CASLNPRQGNTGELFF. CDR3 DNA sequence: TGTGCCAGCCTGAACCCCCGACAGGGGAACACCGGGGAGCTGTTTTTT. The V call is TRBV10-3, the J call TRBJ2-2, with 7 bases fitting TRBD1. The CDR3 loop spans 16 amino acids. Per germline, CDR1 ENHRY and CDR2 SYGVKD. V was clipped by 10 bases and J by 1 base; unmatched bases: 12.